There are many counts of the clone carrying this TCR beta chain. The antigen is unknown. V shed 6 bases, J shed 4 bases, and the junction held 10 bases outside the gene matches. CDR1 SQVTM and CDR2 ANQGSEA come from the germline V gene. The CDR3 consists of 17 residues. Amplification targeted TCR beta CDR3 regions from RNA transcripts. RT-PCR in the first round (using the HTBI primer set) targeted the TCR CDR3. TCRdb reanalysed the multiplex PCR reads using MiXCR and keeps one entry per CDR3 protein. The sample lists under 350,000 distinct CDR3 sequences, less than 30% seen once, with 25% to 30% in the top ten. Among the patients, aged 18 to 65, hyperthyroidism was newly diagnosed and had lasted under 2 months. Lactation, pregnancy, other autoimmune disease or uncontrolled infection led to exclusion of patients. Clinical symptoms, serum thyroxine and TRAb, thyroid ultrasound and orbital computed tomography were used for the diagnoses.

The data belong to a study of T cells in Graves' hyperthyroidism and ophthalmopathy. Overall study findings and caveats: In the blood, most expanded thyroid clonotypes above 0.001 appeared as well.

Sequenced: blood. This receptor was identified in a man aged 40-50 years with Graves' hyperthyroidism that later progressed to Graves' ophthalmopathy. This chain joins TRBV29-1 and TRBJ2-2; 14 nucleotides agree with TRBD2. The CDR3 loop is CSVVRLAGGQATGELFF. CDR3 sequence (DNA): TGCAGCGTAGTTAGACTAGCGGGAGGGCAGGCCACCGGGGAGCTGTTTTTT.